These 12 T cell receptor beta chains originate from one sample sequenced in a study of shared clonotypes between healthy human individuals (dated by TCRdb to between 2020 and 2021). To prepare the library, the immunoSEQ multiplex PCR assay was applied. TCRdb holds this immuneACCESS table with in-frame rearrangements only. Some clones are missing; in checked studies, unresolved V genes explain under half, and the rest has no known cause. For this sample the table gives 2.3 million or so clones, of which 80% to 95% were detected only once. The leading ten clones occupy around 0.4% of the sample. Sequencing used naive CD4+ T cells from PBMCs. Explained via the paper, the cell subset or site label denotes: CD45RA+ positively selected. These receptors all come from a man aged 18-30 years in good health. Some clones in this sample may be carry-over from other donors' samples.

The rearrangement uses TRBV9 and TRBJ2-7; D unresolved. This CDR3 is 16 amino acids long. Looked up from germline, CDR1 is SGDLS and CDR2 is YYNGEE. The V end was cut by 4 bases, the J end by 2 bases, with 19 bases between. The CDR3 loop is CASSKDVAEKTYEQYF. In DNA form, the CDR3 reads TGTGCCAGCAGCAAAGACGTGGCGGAGAAAACCTACGAGCAGTACTTC.

The V call is TRBV2, the J call TRBJ2-5, with 8 bases lining up with TRBD2. CDR3 length: 16 amino acids. Per the germline V gene, CDR1 is SNHLY and CDR2 is FYNNEI. V lost 7 bases and J lost 5; bases outside the gene matches: 15. In nucleotides, the CDR3 is TGTGCCAGCAAAGGGACCGAGGCGGGAGGTGTGGAGACCCAGTACTTC. This codes for CASKGTEAGGVETQYF.

This chain connects TRBV6-1 to TRBJ1-2; D gene uncertain. The CDR3 consists of 14 residues. From germline, CDR1 is MNHNS and CDR2 SASEGT. Deletions cut 0 bases from V and 3 bases from J, with 8 bases between. CDR3 sequence: CASSEARPYYGYTF. DNA for the CDR3: TGTGCCAGCAGTGAAGCCCGCCCTTACTATGGCTACACCTTC.

The genes are TRBV7-2 and TRBJ1-2; D gene ambiguous. The CDR3 has 12 amino acids. V gave up 0 bases and J gave up 8 bases, with 7 bases separating them. From germline, CDR1 is SGHTA and CDR2 FQGNSA. The CDR3 nucleotides read TGTGCCAGCAGCTTAGCGCCCGGGGGCTACACCTTC. Residues: CASSLAPGGYTF.

Concerning this clone itself: Additional DNA sequences in this sample encode the identical CDR3. The chain uses TRBV6-5 and TRBJ1-3; no clear D. The CDR3 sequence is 14 residues long. Trimming pared 4 bases from V and 4 bases from J, leaving 11 bases between. Germline-derived CDR1 and CDR2 are MNHEY and SVGAGI. CDR3 sequence reads: CASSLRGSGNTIYF. CDR3 sequence (DNA): TGTGCCAGCAGTTTGCGGGGAAGCGGAAACACCATATATTTT.

This clone is a singleton in its sample. The chain joins TRBV19 to TRBJ1-2; 8 bases line up with TRBD1. This CDR3 has 15 residues. J was trimmed by 3 bases and V by 3 bases; bases with no gene match: 6. Germline CDR1 is LNHDA and CDR2 is SQIVND (reference sequence). As DNA, the CDR3 is TGTGCCAGTAGTATTTCACAGGGGGGCGACTATGGCTACACCTTC. Protein product: CASSISQGGDYGYTF.

The gene calls are TRBV7-9 and TRBJ2-5, with 11 bases that match TRBD2. V lost 3 bases to trimming and J lost 1 base; unmatched junction nucleotides: 1. This CDR3 is 15 amino acids long. Germline-derived CDR1 and CDR2 are SEHNR and FQNEAQ (reference sequence). The CDR3 DNA reads TGTGCCAGCAGCTTTAGCGGGGGGGTCCAAGAGACCCAGTACTTC. It specifies CASSFSGGVQETQYF.

This chain connects TRBV5-1 to TRBJ2-7; 7 bases are a match to TRBD1. Germline loops: CDR1 SGHRS, CDR2 YFSETQ. CDR3 length: 15 amino acids. J lost 3 bases, V lost 2 bases, and 8 bases had no gene match. CDR3 sequence: CASSLSTGALYEQYF. The CDR3 DNA reads as TGCGCCAGCAGCTTAAGTACAGGGGCCCTCTACGAGCAGTACTTC.

This chain uses TRBV5-1 with TRBJ1-5; unclear D gene. With 2 bases removed from V and 10 bases from J, the gap between germline ends came to 13 bases. This CDR3 contains 13 residues. Germline V gene data show CDR1 as SGHRS and CDR2 as YFSETQ. The CDR3 DNA is TGCGCCAGCAGCTTTCTCCCCATAGGCCCCCAGCATTTT. As protein: CASSFLPIGPQHF.

The chain is built from TRBV11-2 and TRBJ2-7; the D gene is possibly TRBD2 (6 bases). This CDR3 spans 13 amino acids. V was shortened by 0 bases and J by 6 bases, with 9 bases between the two germline ends. CDR1 is SGHAT and CDR2 is FQNNGV in the germline V gene. CDR3 in amino acids: CASSLDLGGEQYF. In DNA, the CDR3 is TGTGCCAGCAGCTTAGATCTGGGGGGCGAGCAGTACTTC.

The chain uses TRBV27 and TRBJ1-4; TRBD1 matches 7 bases. CDR1 and CDR2 (germline): MNHEY, SMNVEV (reference sequence). The trim removed 6 bases at V and 10 bases at J, leaving 14 bases unmatched. The CDR3 contains 15 residues. The CDR3 reads CASRSTGALLGKLFF. DNA for the CDR3: TGTGCCAGCAGATCAACAGGGGCCCTACTGGGAAAACTGTTTTTT.

This chain's CDR3 is CASNQLEGLAGFTDTQYF. In DNA form, the CDR3 reads TGCGCCAGCAACCAGCTTGAGGGACTAGCGGGATTCACAGATACGCAGTATTTT. This rearrangement joins TRBV5-1 to TRBJ2-3; 13 nucleotides line up with TRBD2. The CDR3 has 18 residues. The germline V gene has CDR1 SGHRS and CDR2 YFSETQ. V trimming: 6 bases; J trimming: 2 bases; junction bases outside the gene matches: 12.